The sequence of this TCR beta chain was determined in a study of response to subunit inactivated influenza vaccine. J gave up 4 bases and V 4 bases, and 8 bases lay outside the gene matches. CDR1 and CDR2 (germline): SGHRS, YFSETQ. This CDR3 has 17 amino acids. Details on this clonotype: Its specificity is not known.

Study-level findings and limits: The authors put forward the suggestion that each seasonal influenza vaccination may bring in only a limited number of new T cells.

MiXCR, applied by TCRdb to the RT-PCR reads, yields one record per CDR3 protein. Found here are around 520,000 distinct CDR3 sequences, roughly 25% of them singletons; the top ten hold over 1.5%. This sequence originates from a man in his fifties or sixties who received an inactivated influenza vaccine. The sample was CD4+ T cells sorted from PBMCs, taken approximately 5 days after vaccination. The J gene is TRBJ2-5, the V gene TRBV5-1; 15 bases fit TRBD2. The CDR3 here is CASSDPGLAGGGETQYF. The CDR3 nucleotides are TGCGCCAGCAGCGACCCGGGACTAGCGGGAGGAGGAGAGACCCAGTACTTC. The complete variable domain, with remaining parts taken from reference TRBV5-1 and TRBJ2-5, reads KAGVTQTPRYLIKTRGQQVTLSCSPISGHRSVSWYQQTPGQGLQFLFEYFSETQRNKGNFPGRFSGRQFSNSRSEMNVSTLELGDSALYLCASSDPGLAGGGETQYFGPGTRLLVL.